This record concerns one TCR beta chain sequence. At one of its ends the junction is not consistent with the germline gene, which may arise from a read error. With around 450 ng total RNA as template and a constant-region primer, TCR beta cDNA was made. Three nested multiplex PCR rounds, a slightly modified ARM-PCR method, built the TCR beta libraries. PCR rounds one and two used TRBV1-TRBV30 forward primers with a C-beta reverse primer for around 9 cycles each. TCRdb re-called the multiplex PCR reads with MiXCR, one entry per CDR3 protein. The sample shows about 74,000 distinct CDR3 sequences, approximately 70% of them seen only once. This specimen comes from a study of tumor-infiltrating lymphocytes in primary liver carcinoma. The CDR3 extends over 16 amino acids. Germline V CDR1 and CDR2: SGHVS, FQNEAQ. Taking about 17-32 mg of unsorted bulk tissue, the authors co-extracted RNA and DNA.

The chain links TRBV7-8 to TRBJ2-1; D is undetermined. The TCR sequence derives from a man aged 35 to 55 with primary liver carcinoma and hepatitis B virus infection. Sequenced sample: liver tumor tissue from sampling region 4. Subset denoted: tumor region T4, right-lateral pole. CDR3 nucleotide sequence: TGTACCACCCGGCGAACCCCGTCCTCTTCCTATAATGAGCAGTTCTTC. It yields the protein CTTRRTPSSSYNEQFF.